These 15 T cell receptor beta chains were all obtained from the same sample, sequenced in a study of T cells of healthy individuals. TCRdb recomputed calls from the 5' RACE reads with MiXCR, one row per CDR3 protein. The repertoire has 45,000 to 60,000 distinct CDR3 sequences, roughly 15% of them found once; the top ten carry around 15%. The source is a human donor in good health.

The J gene is TRBJ2-1, the V gene TRBV11-2; 11 nucleotides agree with TRBD2. Unmatched junction bases numbered 3, after V lost 0 bases and J lost 11 bases. Germline values: CDR1 SGHAT, CDR2 FQNNGV. The CDR3 consists of 14 residues. For the CDR3, the DNA is TGTGCCAGCAGCTTAGAGGCTAGCGGGAGGAAGCAGTTCTTC. It is translated as CASSLEASGRKQFF.

This clonotype was seen at least ten times. The rearrangement joins TRBV28 to TRBJ2-3, with D possibly TRBD1 on 5 matching bases. CDR3 length: 13 amino acids. Germline-derived CDR1 and CDR2 are MDHEN and SYDVKM. Trimming removed 1 base from V and 6 bases from J, with 8 bases in between. The CDR3 sequence: CASSLLGVDTQYF. CDR3 coding DNA: TGTGCCAGCAGTTTATTAGGGGTGGATACGCAGTATTTT.

This clonotype was found a few times. The rearrangement links TRBV5-4 to TRBJ1-2; the match to TRBD1 covers 7 bases. CDR1 is SGHNT and CDR2 is YYREEE in the germline V gene (reference sequence). The V and J ends lost 1 base and 6 bases, in that order; junction bases with no gene match: 3. This CDR3 contains 13 residues. CDR3 bases: TGTGCCAGCAGCTTGTCACAGGGGCATGGCTACACCTTC. It translates to CASSLSQGHGYTF.

This clonotype occurred a few times. This sequence joins TRBV24-1 and TRBJ1-1, with 8 bases matching TRBD1. This CDR3 contains 14 residues. The J segment lost 6 bases and the V segment lost 3 bases, leaving 5 bases of the junction unmatched. Germline CDR1 is KGHDR and CDR2 is SFDVKD. The DNA of the CDR3 is TGTGCCACCAGTGATCATCACAGGGGGGCTGAAGCTTTCTTT. Amino acids: CATSDHHRGAEAFF.

This chain uses TRBV5-4 with TRBJ1-6; D may be TRBD1 (5 bases). Germline V gives CDR1 SGHNT, CDR2 YYREEE (reference sequence). Trimming stripped 4 bases from V and 9 bases from J, with 17 bases between. The CDR3 is 15 amino acids. The CDR3 DNA reads as TGTGCCAGCAGCCGCCTATCTCGGGGCGGTTCACCCCTCCACTTT. It specifies CASSRLSRGGSPLHF.

This sequence joins TRBV29-1 and TRBJ1-2; 8 bases are shared with TRBD1. V gave up 7 bases and J gave up 4 bases; unmatched junction bases: 2. Germline-derived CDR1 and CDR2 are SQVTM and ANQGSEA. The CDR3 totals 11 residues. DNA for the CDR3: TGCAGCGCTGACAGGGGCTATGGCTACACCTTC. Protein sequence: CSADRGYGYTF. Variable domain in full (rest from reference TRBV29-1 and TRBJ1-2): SAVISQKPSRDICQRGTSLTIQCQVDSQVTMMFWYRQQPGQSLTLIATANQGSEATYESGFVIDKFPISRPNLTFSTLTVSNMSPEDSSIYLCSADRGYGYTFGSGTRLTVV.

This clonotype was observed a single time. J is TRBJ1-2 and V is TRBV7-9; D unclear. V lost 5 bases and J lost 4, with 11 bases in between. The CDR3 is 13 amino acids. The V gene's germline CDR1 is SEHNR and CDR2 FQNEAQ (reference sequence). CDR3 region: CASSPDAGYGYTF. DNA for the CDR3: TGTGCCAGCAGCCCAGACGCGGGCTATGGCTACACCTTC.

V usage is TRBV6-1 and J usage is TRBJ1-2; tentative D call: TRBD1 (5 bases). V lost 8 bases and J 5 bases, leaving 12 bases between the germline ends. In germline, CDR1 is MNHNS, CDR2 SASEGT. The CDR3 length is 12 residues. CDR3 nucleotides: TGTGCCAGCGGGGGTTCAAATTATGGCTACACCTTC. It is translated as CASGGSNYGYTF.

The chain uses TRBV20-1 and TRBJ2-7; TRBD2 is a possible D gene (6 bases). V lost 0 bases, J lost 5 bases, and 20 bases lay in between. This CDR3 has 16 residues. The germline V gene has CDR1 DFQATT and CDR2 SNEGSKA (reference sequence). This CDR3 is CSARDLDAGTSHEQYF. CDR3 nucleotides: TGCAGTGCTAGAGACCTAGACGCCGGGACTTCCCACGAGCAGTACTTC.

The chain is built from TRBV3-1 and TRBJ2-5; TRBD2 matches at 8 bases. The CDR3 is 16 residues long. With 4 bases clipped from V and 2 bases from J, the junction kept 9 bases outside the gene matches. The germline CDR1 and CDR2 sequences are LGHDT and YNNKEL (reference sequence). The CDR3 protein is CASSPLLRGVQETQYF. The CDR3 bases are TGTGCCAGCAGCCCGCTGCTGCGGGGGGTACAAGAGACCCAGTACTTC.

The chain carries TRBV11-2 and TRBJ2-3, with D possibly being TRBD2 (5 bases). Trimming took 0 bases from V and 6 from J, leaving 13 bases between them. Germline values: CDR1 SGHAT, CDR2 FQNNGV. The CDR3 runs 15 residues. CDR3: CASSLEAVRRDTQYF. CDR3 DNA sequence: TGTGCCAGCAGCTTAGAAGCGGTTAGAAGGGATACGCAGTATTTT.

The CDR3 loop is CASSESSGNQPQHF. The DNA for the CDR3 is TGTGCCAGCAGTGAATCATCAGGTAACCAGCCCCAGCATTTT. The V call is TRBV25-1, the J call TRBJ1-5, with no clear D. The CDR3 is 14 amino acids. CDR1 and CDR2 from the germline V gene are MGHDK and SYGVNS. V was trimmed by 1 base and J by 7 bases, leaving 11 bases between them.

The chain couples TRBV10-3 to TRBJ1-1; D uncertain. V was shortened by 3 bases and J by 0 bases, with 5 bases between the two germline ends. The CDR3 spans 13 residues. Germline V lookup: CDR1 ENHRY, CDR2 SYGVKD. The CDR3 sequence: CAISDRLNTEAFF. The CDR3 DNA follows: TGTGCCATCAGTGACAGGTTGAACACTGAAGCTTTCTTT.

The chain recombines TRBV12-3 or TRBV12-4 with TRBJ2-7, with TRBD1 matching 9 bases. Unmatched junction bases numbered 6, after V lost 4 bases and J lost 5 bases. The CDR3 extends over 14 amino acids. CDR3 nucleotide sequence: TGTGCCAGCAGTTCCGGGACAGGGTACGACGAGCAGTACTTC. This codes for CASSSGTGYDEQYF.

The chain joins TRBV11-3 to TRBJ2-3, with a weak D call TRBD2 (5 bases). Trimming pared 1 base from V and 2 bases from J, leaving 19 bases between. Looked up from germline, CDR1 is SGHNT and CDR2 is YENEEA. This CDR3 is 18 amino acids long. The CDR3 region is CASSLGGVGEIDTDTQYF. The DNA of the CDR3 is TGTGCCAGCAGCTTAGGAGGTGTTGGGGAGATAGACACAGATACGCAGTATTTT.